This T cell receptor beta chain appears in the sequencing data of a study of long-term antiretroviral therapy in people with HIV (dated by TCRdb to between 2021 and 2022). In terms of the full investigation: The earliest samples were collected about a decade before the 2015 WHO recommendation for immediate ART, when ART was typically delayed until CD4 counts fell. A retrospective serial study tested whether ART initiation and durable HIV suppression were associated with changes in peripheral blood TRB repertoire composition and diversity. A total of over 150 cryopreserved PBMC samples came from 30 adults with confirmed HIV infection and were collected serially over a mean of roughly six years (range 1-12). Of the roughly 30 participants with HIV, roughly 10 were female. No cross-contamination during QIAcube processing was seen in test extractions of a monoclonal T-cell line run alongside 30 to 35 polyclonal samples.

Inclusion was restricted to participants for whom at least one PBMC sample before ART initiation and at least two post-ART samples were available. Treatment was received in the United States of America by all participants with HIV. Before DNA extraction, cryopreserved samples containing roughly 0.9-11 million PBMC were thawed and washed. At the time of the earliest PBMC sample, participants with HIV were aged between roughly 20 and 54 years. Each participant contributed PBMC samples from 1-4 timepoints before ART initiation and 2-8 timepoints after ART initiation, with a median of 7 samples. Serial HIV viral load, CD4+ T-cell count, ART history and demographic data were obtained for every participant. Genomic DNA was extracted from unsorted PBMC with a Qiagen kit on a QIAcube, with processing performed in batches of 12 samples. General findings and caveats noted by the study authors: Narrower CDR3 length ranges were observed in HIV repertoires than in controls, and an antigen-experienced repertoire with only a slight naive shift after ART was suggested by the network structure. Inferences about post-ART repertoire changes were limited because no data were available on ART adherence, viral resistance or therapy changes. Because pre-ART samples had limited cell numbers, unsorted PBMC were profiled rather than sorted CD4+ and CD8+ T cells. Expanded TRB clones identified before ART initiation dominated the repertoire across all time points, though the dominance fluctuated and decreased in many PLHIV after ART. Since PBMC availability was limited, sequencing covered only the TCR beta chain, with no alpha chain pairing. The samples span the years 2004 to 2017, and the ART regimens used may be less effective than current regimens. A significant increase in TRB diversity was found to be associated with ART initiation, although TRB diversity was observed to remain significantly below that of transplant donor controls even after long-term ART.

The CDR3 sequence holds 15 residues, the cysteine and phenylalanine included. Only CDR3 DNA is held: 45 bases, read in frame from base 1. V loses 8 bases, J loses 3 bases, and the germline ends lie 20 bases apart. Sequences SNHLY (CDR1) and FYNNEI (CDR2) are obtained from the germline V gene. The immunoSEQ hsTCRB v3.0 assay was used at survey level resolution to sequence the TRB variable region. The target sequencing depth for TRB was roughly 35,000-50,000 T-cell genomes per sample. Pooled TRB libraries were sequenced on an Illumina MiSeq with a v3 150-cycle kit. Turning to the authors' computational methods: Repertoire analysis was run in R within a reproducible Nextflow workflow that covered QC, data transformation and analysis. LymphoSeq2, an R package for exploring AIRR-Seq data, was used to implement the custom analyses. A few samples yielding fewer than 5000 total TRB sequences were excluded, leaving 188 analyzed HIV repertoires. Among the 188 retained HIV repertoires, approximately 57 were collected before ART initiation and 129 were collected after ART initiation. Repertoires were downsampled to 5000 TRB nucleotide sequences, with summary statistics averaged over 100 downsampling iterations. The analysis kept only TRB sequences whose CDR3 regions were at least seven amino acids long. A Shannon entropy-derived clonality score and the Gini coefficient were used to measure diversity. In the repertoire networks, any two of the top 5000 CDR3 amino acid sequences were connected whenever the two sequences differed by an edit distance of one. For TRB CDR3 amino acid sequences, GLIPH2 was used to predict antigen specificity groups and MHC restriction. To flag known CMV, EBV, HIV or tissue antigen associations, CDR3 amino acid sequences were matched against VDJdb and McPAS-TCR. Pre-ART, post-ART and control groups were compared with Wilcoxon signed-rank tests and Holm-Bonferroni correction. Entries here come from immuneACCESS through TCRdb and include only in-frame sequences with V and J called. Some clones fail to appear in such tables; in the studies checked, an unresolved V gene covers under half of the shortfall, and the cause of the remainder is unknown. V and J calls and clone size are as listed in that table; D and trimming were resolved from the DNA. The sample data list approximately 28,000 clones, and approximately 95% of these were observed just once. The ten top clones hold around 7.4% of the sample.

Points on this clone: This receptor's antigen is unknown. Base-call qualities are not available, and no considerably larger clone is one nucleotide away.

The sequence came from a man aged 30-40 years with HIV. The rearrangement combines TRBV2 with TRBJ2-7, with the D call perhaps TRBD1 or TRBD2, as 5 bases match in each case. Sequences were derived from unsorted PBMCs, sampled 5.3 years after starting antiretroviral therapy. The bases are TGTGCCAGCGACCCAAATAGAGGGGATTTCTACGAGCAGTACTTC. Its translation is CASDPNRGDFYEQYF.